The rows below give T cell receptor beta chains drawn from one sample of a study of cytomegalovirus exposure and HLA in healthy donors. Method: immunoSEQ multiplex PCR; TCRdb's copy keeps in-frame clones and lacks some. The table records 85,000 to 120,000 clones, about two thirds of them present only once. Sequencing was done on a sample of PBMCs. These receptors all stem from a female donor in good health and CMV-seronegative. Each CDR3 is given with its conserved first and last residue. D genes are given only for firm matches. Rows may omit the clone size; those that give it use once, few, many or a size class.

>.|TRBV6-5|.
CASSYSGEGSGNTIYF
>.|TRBV7-9|TRBD2
CASSGGASGAGELFF
>.|TRBV11-1|TRBD1
CASSLRGTGVMNTEAFF
>.|TRBV4-2|.
CASSLAGLGTEAFF
>few|TRBV7-6|.
CASSPGQGLNTGELFF
>few|TRBV5-1|.
CASSLAAVSYEQYF
>.|TRBV15|.
CATSRDGGPGRGSEQYF
>.|TRBV28|TRBD2
CASSPSGGLVHEQYF
>.|TRBV9|.
CASSVDRRDEQFF
>few|TRBV30|.
CAHSSGGRGETQYF
>.|TRBV19|TRBD1
CATSWGTEGLEQYF
>.|TRBV27|TRBD2
CASWDGGAGELFF
>.|TRBV29-1|TRBD2
CSGHREGQEQFF
>.|TRBV6-5|TRBD2
CASSYSTSGESEQYF
>.|TRBV27|.
CASRTAAVNSPLHF
>.|TRBV7-9|.
CASSLGGLGYEQYF
>.|TRBV2|TRBD2
CASGLADEQFF
>.|TRBV5-5|TRBD1
CASTATGETEAFF
>.|TRBV5-1|.
CASSLSRDANYGYTF
>once|TRBV5-1|TRBD2
CASSFGLAITDTQYF
>.|TRBV6-6|TRBD2
CASTKPGLEYEQYF
>.|TRBV6-5|TRBD2
CASRSSGRSYNEQFF
>.|TRBV5-1|.
CASSLERVRDTQYF
>.|TRBV6-1|.
CASSVWTETIYEQYF
>few|TRBV9|TRBD2
CASIPRLTSADNEQFF
>.|TRBV28|.
CASPQDTSSYEQYF
>once|TRBV5-1|.
CASSLSGDSTYNEQFF
>.|TRBV25-1|TRBD1
CASSITGTGKAFF
>.|TRBV14|.
CASSQARGGTQYF
>.|TRBV19|TRBD1
CASSQTGSYTEAFF
>.|TRBV4-1|TRBD1
CASSYRTGGTGELFF
>.|TRBV7-9|.
CASSNDTPNEKLFF
>.|TRBV30|TRBD1
CAWSGTGVYGNTIYF
>few|TRBV10-3|.
CAISVDNLYEQYF
>once|TRBV7-9|.
CASSSIGRGGKLFF
>.|TRBV29-1|.
CSVEGGDSHPYEQYF
>.|TRBV25-1|.
CASSKNRETGELFF
>few|TRBV5-5|.
CASSLQGREQFF
>.|TRBV6-1|.
CASSTRTQSYEQYF
>.|TRBV7-8|.
CASSLAGTGWIEKLFF
>.|TRBV6-5|.
CASREYSTDTQYF
>once|TRBV4-3|TRBD2
CASSSGTSGPSYNEQFF
>.|TRBV9|TRBD2
CASSPRDSGRRNEQFF
>.|TRBV27|TRBD1
CASRRGTGGGYEQYF
>.|TRBV9|TRBD1
CASSVAGTGGTEAFF
>.|TRBV5-1|.
CASSLAGRGDAFF
>.|TRBV7-6|TRBD1
CASSSRDRGLDTQYF
>.|TRBV2|.
CASFGAPSYEQYF
>.|TRBV28|.
CASSHQPLIEQFF
>.|TRBV18|TRBD1
CASSPPGTGESGELFF
>few|TRBV19|.
CASTRASYNEQFF
>.|TRBV11-2|.
CASSLVGDTQYF
>.|TRBV23-1|TRBD1
CASEGRQNRGNEQYF
>.|TRBV9|TRBD2
CASSPSGNTDTQYF
>.|TRBV2|.
CASQDRQGLGYGYTF
>.|TRBV10-1|TRBD1
CASSDPGQGDNEQFF
>few|TRBV28|TRBD2
CASSLRTGGLDEQYF